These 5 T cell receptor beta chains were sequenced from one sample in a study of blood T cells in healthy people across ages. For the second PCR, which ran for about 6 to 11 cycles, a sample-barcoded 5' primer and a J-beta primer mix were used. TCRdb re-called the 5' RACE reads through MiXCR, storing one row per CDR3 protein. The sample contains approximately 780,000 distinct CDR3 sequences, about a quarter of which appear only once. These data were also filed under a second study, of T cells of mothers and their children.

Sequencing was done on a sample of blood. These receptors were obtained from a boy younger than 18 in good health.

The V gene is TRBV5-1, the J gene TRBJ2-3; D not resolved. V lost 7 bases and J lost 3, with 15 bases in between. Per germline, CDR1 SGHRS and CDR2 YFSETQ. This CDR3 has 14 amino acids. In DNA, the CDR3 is TGCGCCAGCGGCAAAGGTTCCGGTACAGATACGCAGTATTTT. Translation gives CASGKGSGTDTQYF. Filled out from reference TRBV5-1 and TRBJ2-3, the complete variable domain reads KAGVTQTPRYLIKTRGQQVTLSCSPISGHRSVSWYQQTPGQGLQFLFEYFSETQRNKGNFPGRFSGRQFSNSRSEMNVSTLELGDSALYLCASGKGSGTDTQYFGPGTRLTVL.

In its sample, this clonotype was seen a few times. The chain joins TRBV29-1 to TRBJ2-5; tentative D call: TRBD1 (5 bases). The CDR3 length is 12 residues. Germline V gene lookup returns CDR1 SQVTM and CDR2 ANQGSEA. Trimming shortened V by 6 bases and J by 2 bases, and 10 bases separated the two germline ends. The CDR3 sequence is CSVSPGQETQYF. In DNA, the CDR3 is TGCAGCGTCTCACCAGGGCAAGAGACCCAGTACTTC. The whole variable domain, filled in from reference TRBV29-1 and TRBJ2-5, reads SAVISQKPSRDICQRGTSLTIQCQVDSQVTMMFWYRQQPGQSLTLIATANQGSEATYESGFVIDKFPISRPNLTFSTLTVSNMSPEDSSIYLCSVSPGQETQYFGPGTRLLVL.

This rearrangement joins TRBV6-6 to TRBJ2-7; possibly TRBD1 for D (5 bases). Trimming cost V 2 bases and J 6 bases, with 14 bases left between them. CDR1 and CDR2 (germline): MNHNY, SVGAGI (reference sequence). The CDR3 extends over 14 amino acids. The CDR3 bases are TGTGCCAGCAGTTACGCTGGGGCGAAAAGCGAGCAGTACTTC. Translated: CASSYAGAKSEQYF.

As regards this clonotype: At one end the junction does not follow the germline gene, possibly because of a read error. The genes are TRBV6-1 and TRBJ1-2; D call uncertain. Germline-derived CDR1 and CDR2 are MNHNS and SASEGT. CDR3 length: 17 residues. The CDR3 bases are TGTGCCAGCATGCGAGAAAATCGTGTGCGAGAGGGCTATGGCCACACCTTC. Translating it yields CASMRENRVREGYGHTF.

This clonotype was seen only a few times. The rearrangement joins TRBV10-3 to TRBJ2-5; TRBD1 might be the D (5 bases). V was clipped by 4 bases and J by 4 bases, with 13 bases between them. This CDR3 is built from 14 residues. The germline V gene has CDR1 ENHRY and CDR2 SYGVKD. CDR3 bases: TGTGCCATCAGTGTGGGGCGGTACCGAGAGACCCAGTACTTC. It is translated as CAISVGRYRETQYF.